Listed below are T cell receptor beta chains from one sample, sequenced in a study of blood T cell repertoires in COVID-19. This table comes from immunoSEQ multiplex PCR, and its TCRdb copy is limited to in-frame clones, with some not included. Of 250,000 to 350,000 clones listed, 88% are singletons. Sequencing input: PBMCs or T cells enriched from blood (not recorded which). The receptors here all came from a woman aged 45 to 65 who had recovered from COVID-19. Each CDR3 is given with its conserved first and last residue. Each record gives: J gene, CDR3 length, clone size, D gene, V gene, CDR3 protein, CDR3 DNA. The D gene is left open where the match is weak. A row's size may be missing; if present it is once, few, many or a size class.

j_call: TRBJ1-2; cdr3_length: 14; clone_size: NA; d_call: NA; v_call: TRBV7-9; cdr3_aa: CASSSLGANYGYTF; cdr3_nt: TGTGCCAGCAGCTCCCTGGGAGCTAACTATGGCTACACCTTC
j_call: TRBJ2-1; cdr3_length: 15; clone_size: NA; d_call: NA; v_call: TRBV5-1; cdr3_aa: CASSLVAGINNEQFF; cdr3_nt: TGCGCCAGCAGCTTGGTGGCGGGTATTAACAATGAGCAGTTCTTC
j_call: TRBJ1-2; cdr3_length: 13; clone_size: NA; d_call: TRBD1; v_call: TRBV12-3/TRBV12-4; cdr3_aa: CASRPGQADDYTF; cdr3_nt: TGTGCCAGCAGACCCGGACAGGCGGACGACTACACCTTC
j_call: TRBJ2-7; cdr3_length: 14; clone_size: NA; d_call: NA; v_call: TRBV7-6; cdr3_aa: CASSPPGTSYEQYF; cdr3_nt: TGTGCCAGCAGCCCCCCCGGTACTAGCTACGAGCAGTACTTC
j_call: TRBJ2-7; cdr3_length: 14; clone_size: once; d_call: TRBD1; v_call: TRBV28; cdr3_aa: CASSMGQGRYEQYF; cdr3_nt: TGTGCCAGCAGTATGGGACAGGGAAGGTACGAGCAGTACTTC
j_call: TRBJ2-2; cdr3_length: 16; clone_size: NA; d_call: NA; v_call: TRBV19; cdr3_aa: CASSRRRGGATGELFF; cdr3_nt: TGTGCCAGTAGTCGGCGAAGGGGGGGTGCCACCGGGGAGCTGTTTTTT
j_call: TRBJ1-5; cdr3_length: 15; clone_size: once; d_call: TRBD1; v_call: TRBV19; cdr3_aa: CASCGTVNSNQPQHF; cdr3_nt: TGTGCCAGTTGCGGGACAGTCAATAGCAATCAGCCCCAGCATTTT
j_call: TRBJ1-2; cdr3_length: 13; clone_size: NA; d_call: TRBD1; v_call: TRBV2; cdr3_aa: CASSYITGDGYTF; cdr3_nt: TGTGCCAGCAGTTATATCACAGGGGATGGCTACACCTTC
j_call: TRBJ1-3; cdr3_length: 16; clone_size: once; d_call: NA; v_call: TRBV19; cdr3_aa: CASSPQTGGPGNTIYF; cdr3_nt: TGTGCCAGTAGTCCCCAGACGGGGGGCCCTGGAAACACCATATATTTT
j_call: TRBJ2-1; cdr3_length: 13; clone_size: NA; d_call: NA; v_call: TRBV7-3; cdr3_aa: CASSPSRDNEQFF; cdr3_nt: TGTGCCAGCAGCCCCTCCAGGGACAATGAGCAGTTCTTC